This T cell receptor (beta chain) was retrieved from a study of spatial heterogeneity in lung cancer. Overall study context: An average of more than ten raw reads was observed per unique TCR and UMI combination. Study outcomes and limitations: Ubiquitous, expanded tumor-derived TCRs were more frequently observed in blood at resection than at follow-up.

TCRdb used MiXCR to reprocess the 5' RACE reads, holding one entry per CDR3 protein. The sample shows roughly 120,000 distinct CDR3 sequences, 12% of them seen only once. Trimming removed 5 bases from V and 1 base from J; junction bases left unmatched: 11. Germline V CDR1 and CDR2: SEHNR, FQNEAQ (reference sequence). CDR3 length: 17 amino acids. Time point meaning: blood at routine non-recurrence follow-up after resection. The authors sequenced whole RNA from tumor, nontumor lung or frozen PBMC without sorting. This clonotype was observed a handful of times. Its cognate antigen is unknown. The sample consisted of PBMCs, taken at follow-up. This chain joins TRBV7-9 and TRBJ2-3, with 8 bases fitting TRBD1. This sequence was found in a male donor with early-stage non-small cell lung cancer. For the CDR3, the DNA is TGTGCCAGCAGCCAGGGTACCGGACAGGGCCGCACAGATACGCAGTATTTT. The encoded protein is CASSQGTGQGRTDTQYF.